Listed below are T cell receptor beta chains from one sample, sequenced in a study of T-cell reconstitution after alpha-beta-depleted transplantation in children. TCRdb re-called the PCR reads through MiXCR, storing one row per CDR3 protein. The sample has around 240,000 distinct CDR3 sequences, about 9.6% seen once. The starting material was PBMCs from the stem cell graft donor, obtained from the stem cell graft. The receptors here all came from a human donor who donated a stem cell graft to a child with SCID. Each CDR3 is given with its conserved first and last residue. D genes are given only for firm matches. Some rows mark clone size as missing; the rest say once, few, many or name a class of expanded clone.

V gene	clone size	J gene	D gene	CDR3 protein	CDR3 DNA
TRBV6-5	many	TRBJ1-6	-	CASSYEKTLSPLHF	TGTGCCAGCAGTTACGAGAAGACCCTCTCACCCCTCCACTTT
TRBV7-8	many	TRBJ2-4	-	CASSLSAVAKNIQYF	TGTGCCAGCAGCTTATCAGCCGTAGCCAAAAACATTCAGTACTTC
TRBV9	many	TRBJ2-1	TRBD2	CASSARTSGSYNEQFF	TGTGCCAGCAGCGCTAGAACTAGCGGATCCTACAATGAGCAGTTCTTC
TRBV7-2	few	TRBJ2-3	-	CASSLIIGTDTQYF	TGTGCCAGCAGCTTAATAATCGGCACAGATACGCAGTATTTT
TRBV11-2	many	TRBJ2-2	-	CASSSRRAHPKGRTGELFF	TGTGCCAGCAGCTCCCGACGGGCTCACCCCAAGGGGCGGACCGGGGAGCTGTTTTTT
TRBV4-1	-	TRBJ2-3	TRBD2	CASSQGLILSSGNTDTQYF	TGCGCCAGCAGCCAAGGCCTCATCCTCTCTAGCGGGAACACAGATACGCAGTATTTT
TRBV2	many	TRBJ1-4	TRBD1	CASRDRDRVEKLFF	TGTGCCAGCAGAGACCGGGACAGGGTTGAAAAACTGTTTTTT
TRBV7-2	-	TRBJ2-1	-	CASSRLRDEQFF	TGTGCCAGCAGCCGACTAAGGGATGAGCAGTTCTTC
TRBV5-5	many	TRBJ1-1	TRBD1	CASSLYGTGAEAFF	TGTGCCAGCAGCTTGTATGGGACAGGGGCTGAAGCTTTCTTT
TRBV5-1	many	TRBJ1-2	-	CASKWRRTGNYGYTF	TGCGCCAGCAAGTGGAGACGGACGGGAAACTATGGCTACACCTTC
TRBV6-1	many	TRBJ2-6	-	CASSEGPSGANVLTF	TGTGCCAGCAGTGAAGGTCCCTCTGGGGCCAACGTCCTGACTTTC
TRBV5-1	-	TRBJ2-3	-	CASSLEVAYTQYF	TGCGCCAGCAGCTTGGAGGTTGCATATACGCAGTATTTT
TRBV20-1	many	TRBJ1-2	-	CSARESSEVGGGYTF	TGCAGTGCTAGAGAGAGTAGCGAGGTCGGAGGAGGCTACACCTTC
TRBV7-9	many	TRBJ1-1	-	CASSSVDTEAFF	TGTGCCAGCAGTTCCGTTGATACTGAAGCTTTCTTT
TRBV3-1	many	TRBJ1-2	-	CASSRYGYTF	TGTGCCAGCAGCCGCTATGGCTACACCTTC
TRBV5-1	few	TRBJ2-6	-	CASSLAGQGTGANVLTF	TGCGCCAGCAGCTTGGCTGGGCAGGGAACTGGGGCCAACGTCCTGACTTTC
TRBV5-1	many	TRBJ2-5	-	CASSDDLAYEETQYF	TGCGCCAGCAGCGACGACCTAGCATATGAAGAGACCCAGTACTTC
TRBV5-4	-	TRBJ1-1	-	CASSSKQGRGNTEAFF	TGTGCCAGCAGCTCGAAACAGGGCCGAGGGAACACTGAAGCTTTCTTT
TRBV4-1	many	TRBJ2-1	-	CASSQPLADTYNEQFF	TGCGCCAGCAGCCAACCATTAGCAGATACCTACAATGAGCAGTTCTTC